Below, one TCR beta chain is given with its context. TCRdb used MiXCR to reprocess the PCR reads, holding one entry per CDR3 protein. The sample carries over 8,000 distinct CDR3 sequences, around 35% recorded once. This entry belongs to a study of immune characterization of retroperitoneal liposarcoma. This CDR3 comprises 18 residues. V lost 4 bases to trimming and J lost 5 bases; unmatched junction nucleotides: 12. CDR1 is WNHNN, CDR2 SYGVQD, per germline (reference sequence). The clonotype was recovered from a male donor with retroperitoneal liposarcoma. The rearrangement links TRBV10-1 to TRBJ2-2, with 11 bases matching TRBD2. Sample: tumor tissue. The CDR3 coding sequence is TGCGCCAGCAGTGCCAACCCTGGGACTAGCGGTAGGACCGGGGAGCTGTTTTTT. Its translation: CASSANPGTSGRTGELFF.